This TCR beta chain stems from a study of CD8 T cells in Susac syndrome. Random hexamers served to reverse transcribe roughly 0.5 to 1 ug RNA. MiXCR, applied by TCRdb to the immunoSEQ multiplex PCR reads, yields one record per CDR3 protein. The data hold 230,000 or so distinct CDR3 sequences, with roughly 96% observed a single time. Trimming shortened V by 4 bases and J by 6 bases, and 17 bases separated the two germline ends. CDR1 and CDR2 (germline): SQVTM, ANQGSEA. CDR3 length: 14 residues. The CD8+ and CD4+ T cells were isolated magnetically using a negative isolation approach, whereas the TEMRA cells were enriched by FACS.

The TCR originated in a human donor with multiple sclerosis. The sample consisted of CD4+ T cells from PBMCs. The chain recombines TRBV29-1 with TRBJ2-3, with D possibly TRBD2 on 5 matching bases. DNA for the CDR3: TGCAGCGTTGCCCCCTTACTCTCGGGGGATACGCAGTATTTT. The encoded protein is CSVAPLLSGDTQYF.